This T cell receptor beta chain was recorded in a study of CD8+ T cells in alopecia areata. Sequencing relied on a cDNA template that was reverse transcribed from extracted RNA. The repertoire was sequenced with immunoSEQ multiplex PCR; TCRdb's copy has only in-frame clones and lacks some. The sample records 180,000 or so clones, roughly 60% being singletons. In its sample, this clone was seen a few times. Lacking the conserved final phenylalanine or tryptophan, this CDR3 likely reflects a read error. It is unclear where the CDR3 begins or ends on the DNA, so no DNA is shown, and the CDR3 is as TCRdb lists it. The CDR3 is 11 residues long, counting both termini. Per the germline V gene, CDR1 is SQVTM and CDR2 is ANQGSEA.

Source: CD4+ T cells sorted from blood, taken at week 0. This chain connects TRBV29-1 to TRBJ1-1. The TCR sequence derives from a human donor with alopecia areata. Here the CDR3 reads CSVEDRAPGQG.